In this sample, the clone carrying this T cell receptor (beta chain) turned up a few times. These data belong to a study of human T cells and chemical hapten exposure. Time point reported: pre-sensitization, week 0. Stated treatment: therapeutic diphenylcyclopropenone sensitization with weekly scalp DPC. In the original workflow: Counts of TCRs in each sample centred on a median of 95,638 and extended from around 24,000 to 710,000. Each CDR3 protein is one row after TCRdb ran MiXCR on the RACE reads. TCRdb's processing, not the authors' own work, is the source of the V and J calls. Of around 60,000 distinct CDR3 sequences detected, approximately 7% appear once; the ten largest clones hold around 1.6%. The specimen was whole blood, collected in connection with sensitization to the hapten diphenylcyclopropenone (DPC). This receptor was taken from a woman aged 25 to 39 with alopecia areata. Some clones in this sample may be carry-over from other donors' samples.

CDR3 protein: CASSTGRTSAYGYTF. CDR3 sequence (DNA): TGTGCCAGCAGCACGGGACGGACCTCCGCCTATGGCTACACCTTC. The chain couples TRBV5-6 to TRBJ1-2, with D tentatively TRBD1 (5 bases). The CDR3 covers 15 residues. The germline CDR1 and CDR2 sequences are SGHDT and YYEEEE. Between the trimmed V and J ends, which lost 4 bases and 4 bases, there was a span of 17 bases.